The 32 T cell receptor beta chains below all came from one sample that was sequenced in a study of T cells after yellow fever vaccination. TCRdb itself ran the 5' RACE reads through MiXCR, one entry per CDR3 protein. The profile covers 450,000 to 600,000 distinct CDR3 sequences, with roughly 12% appearing a single time and more than 13% taken by the ten largest. The sequencing used PBMCs, collected on the day of the yellow fever booster vaccination. The receptors shown here come from a man in his thirties or forties who received the YFV17D yellow fever vaccine.

This clonotype was observed once. The V and J genes are TRBV15 and TRBJ1-6, with no clear D. This CDR3 is built from 15 residues. V lost 1 base and J 9 bases, leaving 13 bases between the germline ends. Germline lookup yields CDR1 LNHNV and CDR2 YYDKDF (reference sequence). In DNA, the CDR3 is TGTGCCACCAGCAGAGGCCCTGGAATAATTTCACCCCTCCACTTT. Protein product: CATSRGPGIISPLHF.

This sequence joins TRBV29-1 and TRBJ2-7; D is unclear. Germline CDR1 is SQVTM and CDR2 is ANQGSEA. V gave up 4 bases and J gave up 1 base, with 5 bases separating them. The CDR3 runs to 11 residues. The CDR3 DNA sequence: TGCAGCGTTGTAGTATCCTACGAGCAGTACTTC. Amino acids: CSVVVSYEQYF.

The chain links TRBV7-8 to TRBJ2-1; 9 bases are a match to TRBD2. Germline CDR1 and CDR2: SGHVS and FQNEAQ. Trimming took 3 bases from V and 5 from J; bases not matched to a gene: 5. This CDR3 contains 15 residues. The CDR3 spells CASSLASGTNNEQFF. The CDR3 DNA follows: TGTGCCAGCAGCTTGGCTAGCGGGACGAACAATGAGCAGTTCTTC.

This clonotype was found many times. This chain joins TRBV12-3 or TRBV12-4 and TRBJ2-3; TRBD2 matches at 16 bases. The CDR3 extends over 19 amino acids. After removal of 0 bases from V and 2 bases from J, the junction contained 5 bases not matched to a gene. The CDR3 region is CASSLAGTSGRASTDTQYF. DNA for the CDR3: TGTGCCAGCAGTTTAGCAGGGACTAGCGGGAGGGCCTCCACAGATACGCAGTATTTT.

This clonotype was counted between two and nine times. The chain carries TRBV20-1 and TRBJ2-1; D is possibly TRBD1 or TRBD2 (6 bases each). Germline CDR1 is DFQATT and CDR2 is SNEGSKA (reference sequence). The CDR3 is made up of 14 amino acids. Trimming left V 3 bases short and J 4 bases short, with 13 bases between. The CDR3 DNA reads TGCAGTGCTAGGGGCAGGGGACTGTACAATGAGCAGTTCTTC. Translation gives CSARGRGLYNEQFF.

The chain carries TRBV7-8 and TRBJ2-1; 7 bases agree with TRBD1. CDR3 length equals 13 residues. From germline, CDR1 is SGHVS and CDR2 FQNEAQ. Germline trimming cut 4 bases from V and 6 bases from J; bases unmatched to any gene: 3. The CDR3 DNA sequence: TGTGCCAGCAGCTCTAGACAGGGCAATGAGCAGTTCTTC. Protein: CASSSRQGNEQFF.

The sample holds a few counts of this clonotype. The rearrangement joins TRBV20-1 to TRBJ2-3; D perhaps matches TRBD2 (6 bases). The germline gives CDR1 DFQATT, CDR2 SNEGSKA (reference sequence). V lost 6 bases, J lost 0 bases, and 19 bases lay in between. This CDR3 has 16 residues. The CDR3 nucleotides read TGCAGTGCAGGGGACGCGCGGGGCCCTAGCACAGATACGCAGTATTTT. The encoded protein is CSAGDARGPSTDTQYF.

This clonotype was found a few times. The V gene is TRBV24-1, the J gene TRBJ2-7; possible D gene TRBD1, 6 bases. Germline-derived CDR1 and CDR2 are KGHDR and SFDVKD. Trimming left V 2 bases short and J 2 bases short, with 12 bases between. The CDR3 is 15 residues long. CDR3 bases: TGTGCCACCAGTGATTCCACAGGGATGGCCTACGAGCAGTACTTC. It codes for CATSDSTGMAYEQYF.

This clonotype was recorded once. The CDR3 nucleotides read TGTGCCAGCAGCTTAATCGGGGGGCCCGACACCGGGGAGCTGTTTTTT. It specifies CASSLIGGPDTGELFF. The gene calls are TRBV7-3 and TRBJ2-2; D perhaps matches TRBD2 (7 bases). CDR3 length: 16 residues. Deletions cut 1 base from V and 3 bases from J, with 12 bases between. Germline CDR1 is SGHTA and CDR2 is FQGTGA.

This clonotype has a handful of counts. V usage is TRBV4-3 and J usage is TRBJ2-3, with 12 bases lining up with TRBD2. With V trimmed by 0 bases and J by 8 bases, 9 bases remained unmatched. The CDR3 runs 17 residues. Germline values: CDR1 LGHNA, CDR2 YSLEER. Here the CDR3 reads CASSQDLLAGGSSTQYF. The CDR3 DNA follows: TGCGCCAGCAGCCAAGATCTCCTAGCGGGAGGGTCGAGTACGCAGTATTTT.

This clonotype was observed at least ten times. The junction differs from germline at one of its ends, possibly a read error. CDR3 bases: TGTGCCAGCAGCTCGGGACAGCCTAACACTGAAGCTTTCTTT. Its protein product is CASSSGQPNTEAFF. V usage is TRBV5-1 and J usage is TRBJ1-1, with 7 bases aligning to TRBD1. Germline lookup yields CDR1 SGHRS and CDR2 YFSETQ. This CDR3 region has 14 residues.

The chain employs TRBV7-2 and TRBJ1-1; D is ambiguous. CDR1 is SGHTA and CDR2 is FQGNSA in the germline V gene. The CDR3 loop spans 13 amino acids. V was shortened by 5 bases and J by 1 base, with 8 bases between the two germline ends. The CDR3 DNA reads as TGTGCCAGCAGCCGTCCGGCGAACACTGAAGCTTTCTTT. Protein sequence: CASSRPANTEAFF.

This chain connects TRBV20-1 to TRBJ2-7; 13 bases fit TRBD2. Per the germline V gene, CDR1 is DFQATT and CDR2 is SNEGSKA (reference sequence). CDR3 size: 17 residues. V dropped 1 base and J dropped 6; count of bases not matched to a gene: 12. The CDR3 region has the DNA TGCAGTGCTAGAGGACTAGCGGGAGGCCCCCCGGAGGGCGAGCAGTACTTC. This encodes CSARGLAGGPPEGEQYF.

The rearrangement links TRBV19 to TRBJ2-1, with 10 bases identical to TRBD2. Germline CDR1 is LNHDA and CDR2 is SQIVND (reference sequence). This CDR3 is 14 amino acids long. Trimming removed 6 bases from V and 10 bases from J; junction bases left unmatched: 9. CDR3 in DNA: TGTGCCAGTAGCAAGACTAGCGGGCTTTGGGAGCAGTTCTTC. It codes for CASSKTSGLWEQFF.

The gene calls are TRBV5-1 and TRBJ2-3; TRBD1 or TRBD2 may be the D gene (5 bases each). The CDR3 spans 15 residues. With 0 bases removed from V and 5 bases from J, the gap between germline ends came to 13 bases. Germline V lookup: CDR1 SGHRS, CDR2 YFSETQ. The CDR3 sequence: CASSLAPGTLDTQYF. DNA for the CDR3: TGCGCCAGCAGCTTGGCTCCAGGGACGTTAGATACGCAGTATTTT. The whole variable domain, filled in from reference TRBV5-1 and TRBJ2-3, reads KAGVTQTPRYLIKTRGQQVTLSCSPISGHRSVSWYQQTPGQGLQFLFEYFSETQRNKGNFPGRFSGRQFSNSRSEMNVSTLELGDSALYLCASSLAPGTLDTQYFGPGTRLTVL.

This clonotype was detected a few times. The chain combines TRBV5-1 with TRBJ1-1, with D uncertain. Deletions cut 1 base from V and 4 bases from J, with 17 bases between. The CDR3 is made up of 16 amino acids. CDR1 is SGHRS and CDR2 is YFSETQ in the germline V gene. CDR3 loop: CASSLSQIGWITEAFF. In nucleotides, the CDR3 is TGCGCCAGCAGCTTGTCTCAGATAGGTTGGATCACTGAAGCTTTCTTT.

In its sample, this clonotype was seen a few times. V and J are TRBV20-1 and TRBJ2-3, with 9 bases fitting TRBD2. The germline V gene encodes CDR1 DFQATT and CDR2 SNEGSKA (reference sequence). The V and J ends lost 1 base and 8 bases, in that order; junction bases with no gene match: 16. The CDR3 extends over 17 amino acids. CDR3 amino acids: CSARAPVGGRGVRTQYF. The CDR3 DNA is TGCAGTGCTAGAGCCCCAGTCGGCGGGAGGGGGGTACGTACGCAGTATTTT.

This clonotype has a handful of counts. This chain links TRBV18 with TRBJ2-5; D unresolved. The CDR3 runs to 13 residues. V was trimmed by 3 bases and J by 4 bases, leaving 9 bases between them. Germline CDR1 reads KGHSH; CDR2 reads LQKENI. CDR3 in DNA: TGTGCCAGCTCACCTCTAGAGCTAGAGACCCAGTACTTC. Its protein product is CASSPLELETQYF.

V usage is TRBV7-2 and J usage is TRBJ2-1, with D perhaps TRBD2 (5 bases). The CDR3 consists of 17 residues. The germline CDR1 and CDR2 sequences are SGHTA and FQGNSA. Trimming left V 2 bases short and J 5 bases short, with 19 bases between. The DNA for the CDR3 is TGTGCCAGCAGCTTAAGGAGGACGGCGGTAAGGGACAATGAGCAGTTCTTC. Amino acid sequence: CASSLRRTAVRDNEQFF.

This clonotype was seen more than once but under ten times. The V gene is TRBV11-1, the J gene TRBJ2-1; TRBD2 matches 13 bases. The CDR3 runs to 18 residues. With 4 bases clipped from V and 0 bases from J, the junction kept 6 bases outside the gene matches. Per germline, CDR1 SGHAT and CDR2 FQDESV (reference sequence). DNA of the CDR3: TGTGCCAGCAGCTCCCAGGGACTAGCGGGATACTCCTACAATGAGCAGTTCTTC. Protein sequence: CASSSQGLAGYSYNEQFF.

V gene TRBV5-1 combines with J gene TRBJ2-1; perhaps TRBD1 as D (5 bases). CDR1 SGHRS and CDR2 YFSETQ come from the germline V gene. V was shortened by 1 base and J by 7 bases, with 12 bases between the two germline ends. This CDR3 spans 14 amino acids. CDR3 in amino acids: CASSLKDIENEQFF. The CDR3 DNA is TGCGCCAGCAGCTTGAAGGACATCGAGAATGAGCAGTTCTTC.

Only a few counts were recorded for this clonotype. This chain uses TRBV9 with TRBJ2-5, with a weak D call TRBD2 (5 bases). CDR3 length: 14 amino acids. Germline V CDR1 and CDR2: SGDLS, YYNGEE. Trimming pared 0 bases from V and 3 bases from J, leaving 9 bases between. DNA for the CDR3: TGTGCCAGCAGCGTAGATCGGACTGAAGAGACCCAGTACTTC. Amino acid sequence: CASSVDRTEETQYF.

The V call is TRBV9, the J call TRBJ2-5, with D possibly being TRBD1 or TRBD2 (6 bases each). Germline CDR1 and CDR2: SGDLS and YYNGEE. V lost 0 bases and J lost 4, with 16 bases in between. The CDR3 spans 16 residues. CDR3 coding DNA: TGTGCCAGCAGCGTAGGGGGGGCAACCCCCGGAGAGACCCAGTACTTC. Protein: CASSVGGATPGETQYF.

V is TRBV4-3 and J is TRBJ2-2; D perhaps matches TRBD1 (6 bases). The length of the CDR3 is 15 residues. CDR1 LGHNA and CDR2 YSLEER come from the germline V gene. Trimming took 0 bases from V and 5 from J, leaving 10 bases between them. CDR3 protein: CASSQEPGVTGELFF. The DNA of the CDR3 is TGCGCCAGCAGCCAAGAGCCAGGGGTAACCGGGGAGCTGTTTTTT.

This sequence joins TRBV2 and TRBJ2-7; 10 bases are a match to TRBD1. CDR3 size: 14 residues. The V and J ends lost 6 bases and 4 bases, in that order; junction bases with no gene match: 6. Germline values: CDR1 SNHLY, CDR2 FYNNEI. In DNA form, the CDR3 reads TGTGCCAGCAGGGGACAGGGGAGCTTTTACGAGCAGTACTTC. Protein: CASRGQGSFYEQYF.

This clonotype was counted a few times. The genes are TRBV23-1 and TRBJ2-1; D is possibly TRBD1 or TRBD2 (5 bases each). TRBV23-1 is an ORF, with its function uncertain. The CDR3 contains 12 residues. Trimming left V 8 bases short and J 10 bases short, with 15 bases between. The CDR3 is CASLRGVWEQFF. The DNA for the CDR3 is TGCGCCAGCTTAAGAGGGGTATGGGAGCAGTTCTTC.

This clonotype was found a few times. The V gene is TRBV20-1, the J gene TRBJ2-3, with a weak D call TRBD2 (5 bases). The CDR3 is 15 amino acids. CDR1 is DFQATT and CDR2 is SNEGSKA in the germline V gene (reference sequence). V lost 6 bases, J lost 6 bases, and 22 bases lay in between. The DNA for the CDR3 is TGCAGTGCGCCTATTGCGGGCCGCTATTCGGATACGCAGTATTTT. It codes for CSAPIAGRYSDTQYF.

This clonotype showed up many times. This chain connects TRBV29-1 to TRBJ2-5, with 9 bases fitting TRBD1. The CDR3 contains 12 residues. Germline V lookup: CDR1 SQVTM, CDR2 ANQGSEA. V was pared by 7 bases and J by 5 bases, with 5 bases of the junction left unmatched. Here the CDR3 DNA reads TGCAGCGCCGGACAGGGGATTGAGACCCAGTACTTC. Its protein product is CSAGQGIETQYF.

V gene TRBV14 combines with J gene TRBJ2-5, with 8 bases lining up with TRBD1. This CDR3 contains 15 residues. CDR1 SGHDN and CDR2 FVKESK come from the germline V gene. J lost 2 bases, V lost 4 bases, and 6 bases had no gene match. The CDR3 protein is CASSLTGAKQETQYF. CDR3 sequence (DNA): TGTGCCAGCAGCCTGACAGGGGCTAAACAAGAGACCCAGTACTTC.

The chain couples TRBV12-3 or TRBV12-4 to TRBJ2-1; tentatively, D is TRBD2 (5 bases). The CDR3 consists of 14 residues. V lost 3 bases to trimming and J lost 7 bases, with 13 bases between them. CDR3 protein: CASSLGLATNEQFF. Here the CDR3 DNA reads TGTGCCAGCAGTTTGGGTCTAGCAACAAATGAGCAGTTCTTC.

V and J are TRBV20-1 and TRBJ2-3; no firm D call. V shed 0 bases and J shed 5 bases, with 9 bases lying between them. Germline assignment: CDR1 DFQATT and CDR2 SNEGSKA (reference sequence). The CDR3 spans 13 residues. CDR3 in amino acids: CSARDQLLDTQYF. In DNA, the CDR3 is TGCAGTGCTAGAGATCAGCTGTTAGATACGCAGTATTTT.

The chain recombines TRBV18 with TRBJ2-5; 14 nucleotides match TRBD2. The CDR3 totals 19 residues. Germline values: CDR1 KGHSH, CDR2 LQKENI. Trimming removed 3 bases from V and 0 bases from J; junction bases left unmatched: 9. Written as DNA, the CDR3 is TGTGCCAGCTCACCTCCCGGGACTAGCGGGGGACATTACCAAGAGACCCAGTACTTC. Its protein is CASSPPGTSGGHYQETQYF.